The 14 T cell receptor beta chains below come from one sample, sequenced in a study of shared clonotypes between healthy human individuals. CD45RO negativity and positive selection for CCR7 defined naive CD8 cells, a population that excluded terminally differentiated effector memory CD45RA+ cells. Libraries were prepared by immunoSEQ multiplex PCR; TCRdb keeps only in-frame clonotypes and omits some of them. Of under 2,000,000 clones listed, roughly 95% were seen once; the top ten hold more than 0.9%. The sample consisted of naive CD8+ T cells sorted from blood. These receptors were taken from a man between 18 and 35 years old in good health.

The chain couples TRBV4-3 to TRBJ2-1; TRBD2 is a possible D gene (6 bases). Germline-derived CDR1 and CDR2 are LGHNA and YSLEER. V gave up 0 bases and J gave up 0 bases, with 15 bases separating them. This CDR3 has 18 residues. In DNA, the CDR3 is TGCGCCAGCAGCCAAGAAGTTTTACTAGCCGGCTCCTACAATGAGCAGTTCTTC. Its translation is CASSQEVLLAGSYNEQFF.

The chain uses TRBV6-1 and TRBJ2-7, with TRBD1 matching over 8 bases. V shed 10 bases and J 3 bases; nucleotides not matched to a gene: 14. Germline V gives CDR1 MNHNS, CDR2 SASEGT. The CDR3 totals 15 residues. CDR3 DNA sequence: TGTGCCACCTGCCCTCCGGACAGGGTGTTCTACGAGCAGTACTTC. This codes for CATCPPDRVFYEQYF.

This clone has a single count. The chain links TRBV7-9 to TRBJ2-1; 7 positions match TRBD2. J gave up 7 bases and V 3 bases, and 9 bases lay outside the gene matches. The CDR3 extends over 15 amino acids. The germline CDR1 and CDR2 sequences are SEHNR and FQNEAQ (reference sequence). The CDR3 sequence: CASSLTGGPMNEQFF. In DNA form, the CDR3 reads TGTGCCAGCAGCTTGACGGGAGGCCCGATGAATGAGCAGTTCTTC. The variable domain in full, completed from reference TRBV7-9 and TRBJ2-1, reads DTGVSQNPRHKITKRGQNVTFRCDPISEHNRLYWYRQTLGQGPEFLTYFQNEAQLEKSRLLSDRFSAERPKGSFSTLEIQRTEQGDSAMYLCASSLTGGPMNEQFFGPGTRLTVL.

The rearrangement uses TRBV18 and TRBJ1-2; D not resolved. The V end lost 2 bases, the J end lost 1 base, and 8 bases lay between the germline ends. In germline, CDR1 is KGHSH, CDR2 LQKENI. This CDR3 is 14 amino acids long. The CDR3 DNA follows: TGTGCCAGCTCACCAGGGTCAGTTAACTATGGCTACACCTTC. This translates into CASSPGSVNYGYTF.

J is TRBJ1-5 and V is TRBV18, with D maybe TRBD1 (5 bases). This CDR3 is 15 amino acids long. Trimming left V 0 bases short and J 6 bases short, with 12 bases between. Germline values: CDR1 KGHSH, CDR2 LQKENI. CDR3 nucleotide sequence: TGTGCCAGCTCACCACCCAGTTGGGGACGTCAGCCCCAGCATTTT. Protein: CASSPPSWGRQPQHF.

CDR3 DNA: TGTGCCAGCAGCTTGTTGGAGGGGCCGTACCAAGAGACCCAGTACTTC. This encodes CASSLLEGPYQETQYF. The gene calls are TRBV5-6 and TRBJ2-5, with D possibly being TRBD2 (6 bases). V shed 1 base and J shed 0 bases, with 13 bases lying between them. The CDR3 sequence is 16 residues long. The V gene's germline CDR1 is SGHDT and CDR2 YYEEEE.

This clone was recorded once. The gene calls are TRBV27 and TRBJ1-5; TRBD1 is a possible D gene (5 bases). The CDR3 has 16 residues. Germline V lookup: CDR1 MNHEY, CDR2 SMNVEV (reference sequence). Trimming took off 0 bases at V and 5 bases at J, with 14 bases between the two ends. Here the CDR3 DNA reads TGTGCCAGCAGTTTATCGTGGGGGGGGAGAGATCAGCCCCAGCATTTT. It translates to CASSLSWGGRDQPQHF.

The chain is built from TRBV28 and TRBJ2-5; the match to TRBD2 covers 11 bases. Per the germline V gene, CDR1 is MDHEN and CDR2 is SYDVKM. Unmatched junction bases numbered 3, after V lost 5 bases and J lost 1 base. The CDR3 totals 15 residues. The CDR3 coding sequence is TGTGCCAGCAGTCCTAGCGGGGGGACCCAAGAGACCCAGTACTTC. Amino acids: CASSPSGGTQETQYF.

This rearrangement joins TRBV28 to TRBJ1-4; D gene ambiguous. Trimming stripped 3 bases from V and 6 bases from J, with 11 bases between. Germline CDR1 is MDHEN and CDR2 is SYDVKM. The CDR3 has 14 amino acids. The DNA for the CDR3 is TGTGCCAGCAGTTTTATTGGGGAATATGAAAAACTGTTTTTT. Protein: CASSFIGEYEKLFF.

V gene TRBV5-1 combines with J gene TRBJ2-7; no definite D call. Germline values: CDR1 SGHRS, CDR2 YFSETQ. The CDR3 is made up of 13 amino acids. V was shortened by 6 bases and J by 4 bases, with 14 bases between the two germline ends. The CDR3 reads CASTRLGEYEQYF. For the CDR3, the DNA is TGCGCCAGCACGCGACTGGGCGAATACGAGCAGTACTTC.

The CDR3 sequence is CASSQYAGTGSQETQYF. Here the CDR3 DNA reads TGTGCCAGCAGCCAATACGCCGGGACAGGGTCACAAGAGACCCAGTACTTC. The V and J genes are TRBV14 and TRBJ2-5; 9 bases match TRBD1. Germline V gene data show CDR1 as SGHDN and CDR2 as FVKESK. Losses at the gene ends were 2 bases for V and 2 bases for J; bases not matched to a gene: 9. The CDR3 has 17 amino acids.

V and J are TRBV4-1 and TRBJ2-4; the match to TRBD2 covers 7 bases. Germline assignment: CDR1 MGHRA and CDR2 YSYEKL. V gave up 4 bases and J gave up 9 bases; unmatched junction bases: 15. The CDR3 spans 16 residues. CDR3 DNA sequence: TGCGCCAGCAGCCGAAAGCGGGGAGGTTTAGAAAGCATTCAGTACTTC. Translated: CASSRKRGGLESIQYF.

For this clone: In the same sample, other DNA sequences code for this CDR3. This rearrangement joins TRBV18 to TRBJ1-2; 9 bases match TRBD1. The J segment lost 7 bases and the V segment lost 0 bases, leaving 3 bases of the junction unmatched. The CDR3 contains 14 residues. Germline V gene sequence: CDR1 KGHSH, CDR2 LQKENI. CDR3 DNA sequence: TGTGCCAGCTCACCACCAGGACAGGGGTTTGGCTACACCTTC. Translating it yields CASSPPGQGFGYTF.

The chain joins TRBV9 to TRBJ2-5; 11 nucleotides agree with TRBD2. Germline lookup yields CDR1 SGDLS and CDR2 YYNGEE. Losses at the gene ends were 3 bases for V and 0 bases for J; bases not matched to a gene: 7. This CDR3 region has 17 residues. CDR3 residues: CASSAGLAGKDQETQYF. DNA for the CDR3: TGTGCCAGCAGCGCAGGACTAGCGGGCAAAGACCAAGAGACCCAGTACTTC.